This entry lists 32 T cell receptor beta chains sequenced from one sample in a study of CD8 T cells in Susac syndrome. Reverse transcription of roughly 0.5 to 1 ug RNA used random hexamers. MiXCR was run by TCRdb on the immunoSEQ multiplex PCR reads, yielding one entry per CDR3 protein. This sample has 200,000 to 250,000 distinct CDR3 sequences; 95% occur once, and the top ten carry 0.095%. Sequenced material: CD4+ T cells from PBMCs. The source of these receptors is a human donor with multiple sclerosis.

This clonotype is a singleton in its sample. V and J are TRBV4-1 and TRBJ1-1, with D perhaps matching TRBD1 (6 bases). The CDR3 length is 15 residues. Germline lookup yields CDR1 MGHRA and CDR2 YSYEKL. The germline V and J ends were trimmed by 1 base and 1 base, with 10 bases remaining between them. The CDR3 is CASSQVGTTNTEAFF. For the CDR3, the DNA is TGCGCCAGCAGCCAAGTCGGGACAACGAACACTGAAGCTTTCTTT.

V and J are TRBV7-3 and TRBJ2-5; the D gene is possibly TRBD2 (5 bases). CDR1 is SGHTA, CDR2 FQGTGA, per germline. This CDR3 region has 15 residues. V gave up 4 bases and J gave up 5 bases, with 17 bases separating them. CDR3 protein: CASSYSGSLGETQYF. The CDR3 DNA sequence: TGTGCCAGCAGCTACTCGGGAAGTCTTGGGGAGACCCAGTACTTC.

The chain recombines TRBV2 with TRBJ2-5; 9 nucleotides agree with TRBD1. Trimming at V came to 7 bases and at J to 5 bases, leaving 5 bases not matched to a gene. From germline, CDR1 is SNHLY and CDR2 FYNNEI. The CDR3 covers 13 residues. In nucleotides, the CDR3 is TGTGCCAGCATCGGACAGGGGTCGGAGACCCAGTACTTC. This translates into CASIGQGSETQYF.

The chain couples TRBV19 to TRBJ2-3; a weak D match, TRBD2 (6 bases). Trimming removed 8 bases at V and 0 bases at J, with 9 bases between. The CDR3 contains 13 residues. The germline V gene has CDR1 LNHDA and CDR2 SQIVND (reference sequence). CDR3 sequence: CASARESTDTQYF. CDR3 sequence (DNA): TGTGCCAGTGCCCGGGAGAGCACAGATACGCAGTATTTT.

V usage is TRBV20-1 and J usage is TRBJ2-7, with D possibly called TRBD1 or TRBD2 (5 bases each). The V gene lost 5 bases and the J gene lost 1 base, with 12 bases spanning the gap. CDR3 length: 13 amino acids. Per germline, CDR1 DFQATT and CDR2 SNEGSKA (reference sequence). The CDR3 bases are TGCAGTGCTTGGGACCGCCATTCCTACGAGCAGTACTTC. Amino acids: CSAWDRHSYEQYF.

The V gene is TRBV21-1, the J gene TRBJ2-5. TRBV21-1 corresponds to a pseudogene. This CDR3 has 9 residues. Here the CDR3 DNA reads TGTGCCCGCCAAGAGACCCAGTACTTC. This sequence encodes CARQETQYF.

This clonotype was counted a single time. The J gene is TRBJ2-1, the V gene TRBV30; either TRBD1 or TRBD2 may supply D (5 bases each). With 0 bases removed from V and 9 bases from J, the gap between germline ends came to 6 bases. Per germline, CDR1 GTSNPN and CDR2 SVGIG (reference sequence). The CDR3 runs 11 residues. The CDR3: CAWSVGVEQFF. CDR3 sequence (DNA): TGTGCCTGGAGTGTGGGGGTTGAGCAGTTCTTC.

J is TRBJ1-2 and V is TRBV5-1, with unresolved D. The CDR3 spans 14 residues. Germline V gene sequence: CDR1 SGHRS, CDR2 YFSETQ. With 0 bases removed from V and 2 bases from J, the gap between germline ends came to 8 bases. The CDR3 DNA reads as TGCGCCAGCAGCTTGGACGGGTTGAACTATGGCTACACCTTC. Translated: CASSLDGLNYGYTF.

This clonotype was detected only a few times. The chain is built from TRBV14 and TRBJ1-3; tentative D call: TRBD1 (5 bases). This CDR3 has 13 residues. V shed 4 bases and J shed 4 bases, with 8 bases lying between them. The V gene's germline CDR1 is SGHDN and CDR2 FVKESK. The CDR3 DNA sequence: TGTGCCAGCAGCCCCAGACAGGGAAACACCATATATTTT. It encodes CASSPRQGNTIYF.

The gene calls are TRBV5-1 and TRBJ1-2; 7 positions agree with TRBD1. V dropped 4 bases and J dropped 5; count of bases not matched to a gene: 5. Germline CDR1 SGHRS, CDR2 YFSETQ. CDR3 length equals 13 residues. DNA for the CDR3: TGCGCCAGCAGCCAGGGACAGCCGTATGGCTACACCTTC. It encodes CASSQGQPYGYTF. The whole variable domain, filled in from reference TRBV5-1 and TRBJ1-2, reads KAGVTQTPRYLIKTRGQQVTLSCSPISGHRSVSWYQQTPGQGLQFLFEYFSETQRNKGNFPGRFSGRQFSNSRSEMNVSTLELGDSALYLCASSQGQPYGYTFGSGTRLTVV.

The count of this clonotype is one. V gene TRBV4-1 combines with J gene TRBJ2-3; 11 nucleotides agree with TRBD2. The V and J ends lost 5 bases and 2 bases, in that order; junction bases with no gene match: 9. Germline assignment: CDR1 MGHRA and CDR2 YSYEKL. The CDR3 has 17 residues. As DNA, the CDR3 is TGCGCCAGCAGCGACAGTCGACTAGCGGGGTACACAGATACGCAGTATTTT. Its translation: CASSDSRLAGYTDTQYF.

V usage is TRBV12-3 or TRBV12-4 and J usage is TRBJ1-1; D gene unclear. This CDR3 region has 16 residues. V was cut by 6 bases and J by 1 base, with 18 bases left in between. The CDR3 spells CASRDSGRPGNTEAFF. DNA of the CDR3: TGTGCCAGCAGGGACTCCGGGAGACCGGGGAACACTGAAGCTTTCTTT.

This chain connects TRBV27 to TRBJ2-7, with D perhaps matching TRBD2 (5 bases). The V gene lost 2 bases and the J gene lost 7 bases, with 18 bases spanning the gap. From germline, CDR1 is MNHEY and CDR2 SMNVEV (reference sequence). The length of the CDR3 is 15 residues. This CDR3 reads CASSLLAGPSGEQYF. In nucleotides, the CDR3 is TGTGCCAGCAGTTTACTTGCAGGACCATCGGGGGAGCAGTACTTC.

The V and J genes are TRBV3-1 and TRBJ2-5, with 13 bases lining up with TRBD2. This CDR3 has 16 amino acids. Looked up from germline, CDR1 is LGHDT and CDR2 is YNNKEL (reference sequence). Trimming cost V 1 base and J 5 bases; bases outside gene matches: 4. In DNA form, the CDR3 reads TGTGCCAGCAGCCAAGGGACTAGCGGGAGACAGGAGACCCAGTACTTC. Translating gives CASSQGTSGRQETQYF.

This chain connects TRBV11-2 to TRBJ2-3; tentatively, D is TRBD1 (6 bases). The CDR3 consists of 16 residues. Germline values: CDR1 SGHAT, CDR2 FQNNGV. The V and J ends lost 3 bases and 2 bases respectively, with 15 bases between them. The CDR3, as DNA: TGTGCCAGCAGCTTCCGAACAGGGCCCTCCACAGATACGCAGTATTTT. Its protein product is CASSFRTGPSTDTQYF.

The J gene is TRBJ1-1, the V gene TRBV29-1; the D is unclear. V lost 8 bases to trimming and J lost 0 bases, with 16 bases between them. The V gene's germline CDR1 is SQVTM and CDR2 ANQGSEA. This CDR3 region has 14 residues. CDR3: CSTTKGTMNTEAFF. Written as DNA, the CDR3 is TGCAGCACCACCAAGGGAACTATGAACACTGAAGCTTTCTTT. Full variable domain (missing parts from reference TRBV29-1 and TRBJ1-1): SAVISQKPSRDICQRGTSLTIQCQVDSQVTMMFWYRQQPGQSLTLIATANQGSEATYESGFVIDKFPISRPNLTFSTLTVSNMSPEDSSIYLCSTTKGTMNTEAFFGQGTRLTVV.

The chain carries TRBV12-3 or TRBV12-4 and TRBJ2-1; the D is unclear. There are 13 residues in the CDR3. Trimming left V 5 bases short and J 7 bases short, with 12 bases between. CDR3 sequence: CASSHQSLNEQFF. In nucleotides, the CDR3 is TGTGCCAGCAGTCACCAGTCTTTAAATGAGCAGTTCTTC.

The V gene is TRBV12-3 or TRBV12-4, the J gene TRBJ2-7, with 8 bases identical to TRBD2. The V segment lost 5 bases and the J segment 0 bases; nucleotides outside the gene matches: 3. The CDR3 is 14 amino acids. The CDR3 sequence is CASSLSGVSYEQYF. The DNA for the CDR3 is TGTGCCAGCAGTCTTAGCGGGGTCTCCTACGAGCAGTACTTC.

This clonotype was found a few times. J is TRBJ2-7 and V is TRBV28, with 11 bases aligning to TRBD2. J gave up 9 bases and V 10 bases, and 14 bases lay outside the gene matches. This CDR3 has 14 amino acids. The germline V gene has CDR1 MDHEN and CDR2 SYDVKM. DNA for the CDR3: TGTGCCACAGTCCGACTAGCGGGGACGTCCGGGCAGTACTTC. Translation: CATVRLAGTSGQYF.

The count of this clonotype is one. The rearrangement joins TRBV15 to TRBJ1-5, with D hard to call. V gave up 5 bases and J gave up 4 bases, with 6 bases separating them. CDR3 size: 12 residues. Germline V gives CDR1 LNHNV, CDR2 YYDKDF (reference sequence). Here the CDR3 reads CATSRGNQPQHF. The CDR3 DNA follows: TGTGCCACCAGCCGTGGAAATCAGCCCCAGCATTTT.

This clonotype is a singleton in its sample. The gene calls are TRBV12-3 or TRBV12-4 and TRBJ2-7; 10 bases are shared with TRBD2. V lost 6 bases and J lost 9; bases outside the gene matches: 8. There are 13 residues in the CDR3. The CDR3 DNA follows: TGTGCCAGCAGGCAAAGCGGGGGGGCCTGGCAGTACTTC. It translates to CASRQSGGAWQYF.

The chain has TRBV29-1 and TRBJ2-1; D may match TRBD1 or TRBD2 (5 bases each). The CDR3 has 13 amino acids. Germline CDR1 SQVTM, CDR2 ANQGSEA. V shed 8 bases and J shed 9 bases, with 20 bases lying between them. The CDR3 DNA follows: TGCAGCTCCCATAAATCCGGGACCTTTGAGCAGTTCTTC. Its protein is CSSHKSGTFEQFF.

The chain links TRBV6-5 to TRBJ2-5; 10 positions agree with TRBD2. The CDR3 runs to 13 residues. The V segment lost 4 bases and the J segment 7 bases; nucleotides outside the gene matches: 3. Germline lookup yields CDR1 MNHEY and CDR2 SVGAGI. The CDR3 loop is CASSLAGGGTQYF. Here the CDR3 DNA reads TGTGCCAGCAGTTTAGCGGGGGGAGGGACCCAGTACTTC.

The genes are TRBV13 and TRBJ2-3; D is possibly TRBD1 or TRBD2 (5 bases each). In germline, CDR1 is PRHDT, CDR2 FYEKMQ (reference sequence). Between the trimmed V and J ends, which lost 5 bases and 1 base, there was a span of 13 bases. CDR3 length: 15 residues. This CDR3 reads CASSISVGGTDTQYF. The CDR3 nucleotides are TGTGCCAGCAGCATAAGTGTGGGGGGCACAGATACGCAGTATTTT.

This chain links TRBV20-1 with TRBJ1-2, with D possibly being TRBD1 (6 bases). Trimming stripped 3 bases from V and 2 bases from J, with 13 bases between. CDR3 length equals 14 residues. The germline V gene encodes CDR1 DFQATT and CDR2 SNEGSKA (reference sequence). The CDR3 DNA reads as TGCAGTGCTAGCTTATACAGGGTAAACTATGGCTACACCTTC. It yields the protein CSASLYRVNYGYTF.

J is TRBJ1-5 and V is TRBV20-1; TRBD1 agrees at 10 bases. The germline CDR1 and CDR2 sequences are DFQATT and SNEGSKA (reference sequence). This CDR3 has 14 amino acids. V gave up 6 bases and J gave up 5 bases; unmatched junction bases: 7. CDR3 bases: TGCAGTGCGAACCGGGACAGGGGCGATCAGCCCCAGCATTTT. It specifies CSANRDRGDQPQHF.

J is TRBJ1-1 and V is TRBV20-1, with 8 bases identical to TRBD1. CDR1 and CDR2 (germline): DFQATT, SNEGSKA (reference sequence). The ends lost 3 bases at V and 4 bases at J; junction bases unmatched: 4. The CDR3 is 13 residues long. CDR3 in amino acids: CSASRGRGTEAFF. CDR3 nucleotides: TGCAGTGCTAGCAGGGGGCGCGGCACTGAAGCTTTCTTT.

The chain is built from TRBV7-9 and TRBJ1-1; no firm D call. Looked up from germline, CDR1 is SEHNR and CDR2 is FQNEAQ (reference sequence). The CDR3 spans 14 residues. Trimming shortened V by 5 bases and J by 5 bases, and 15 bases separated the two germline ends. The CDR3 is CASSVKAGGTEAFF. CDR3 DNA: TGTGCCAGCAGCGTAAAGGCCGGTGGTACTGAAGCTTTCTTT.

The chain uses TRBV30 and TRBJ2-1; possibly TRBD2 for D (5 bases). Germline CDR1 and CDR2: GTSNPN and SVGIG (reference sequence). This CDR3 contains 12 residues. Trimming cost V 3 bases and J 5 bases, with 8 bases left between them. The CDR3 region is CAWRRDDNEQFF. CDR3 DNA sequence: TGTGCCTGGAGACGGGATGACAATGAGCAGTTCTTC.

This clonotype is a singleton in its sample. The V and J genes are TRBV7-9 and TRBJ1-5; D is ambiguous. V was cut by 2 bases and J by 1 base, with 9 bases left in between. Per germline, CDR1 SEHNR and CDR2 FQNEAQ (reference sequence). The CDR3 length is 15 residues. The CDR3 protein is CASSLYPPSNQPQHF. The DNA of the CDR3 is TGTGCCAGCAGCTTATATCCCCCCAGCAATCAGCCCCAGCATTTT.

V is TRBV7-2 and J is TRBJ2-7; 10 nucleotides match TRBD1. V dropped 5 bases and J dropped 5; count of bases not matched to a gene: 9. The germline gives CDR1 SGHTA, CDR2 FQGNSA. The CDR3 is 15 amino acids. CDR3 sequence reads: CASSNRDRGSHEQYF. The CDR3 bases are TGTGCCAGCAGCAACCGGGACAGGGGTTCCCACGAGCAGTACTTC.

This clonotype was detected only once. The J gene is TRBJ2-1, the V gene TRBV5-1, with D possibly being TRBD1 (6 bases). The CDR3 is 16 residues long. From germline, CDR1 is SGHRS and CDR2 YFSETQ. Trimming removed 4 bases at V and 2 bases at J, with 16 bases between. CDR3 DNA: TGCGCCAGCAGCCAGACACAGGGTAGCCCCTACAATGAGCAGTTCTTC. Its translation: CASSQTQGSPYNEQFF.